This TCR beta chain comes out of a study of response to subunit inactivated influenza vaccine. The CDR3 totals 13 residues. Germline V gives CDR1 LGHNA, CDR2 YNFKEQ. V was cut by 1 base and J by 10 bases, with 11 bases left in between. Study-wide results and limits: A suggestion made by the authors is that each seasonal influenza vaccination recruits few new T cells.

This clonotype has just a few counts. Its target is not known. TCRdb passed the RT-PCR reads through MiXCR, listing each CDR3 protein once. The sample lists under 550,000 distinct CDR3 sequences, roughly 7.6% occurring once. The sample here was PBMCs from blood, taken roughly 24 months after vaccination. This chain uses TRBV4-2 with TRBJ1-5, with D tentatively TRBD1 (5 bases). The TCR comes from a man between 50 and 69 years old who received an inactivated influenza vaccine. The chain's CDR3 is CASSQVRGRPQHF. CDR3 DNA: TGTGCCAGCAGCCAAGTTCGGGGACGACCCCAGCATTTT.